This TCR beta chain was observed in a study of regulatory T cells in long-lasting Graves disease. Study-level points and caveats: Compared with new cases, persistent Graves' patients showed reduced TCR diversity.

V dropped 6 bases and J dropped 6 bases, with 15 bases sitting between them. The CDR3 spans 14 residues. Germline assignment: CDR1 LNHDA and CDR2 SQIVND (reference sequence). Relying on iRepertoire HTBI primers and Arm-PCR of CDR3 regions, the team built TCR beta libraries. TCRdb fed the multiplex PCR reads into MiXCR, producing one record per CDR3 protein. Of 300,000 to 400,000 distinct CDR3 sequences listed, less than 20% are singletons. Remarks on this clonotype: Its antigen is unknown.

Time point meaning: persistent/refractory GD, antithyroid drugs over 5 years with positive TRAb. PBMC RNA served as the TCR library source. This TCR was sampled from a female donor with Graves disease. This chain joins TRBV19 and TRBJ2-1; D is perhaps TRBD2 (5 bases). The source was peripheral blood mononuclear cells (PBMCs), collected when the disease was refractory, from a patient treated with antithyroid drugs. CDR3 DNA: TGTGCCAGTAGCGACCACGGGGTCCTCAATGAGCAGTTCTTC. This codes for CASSDHGVLNEQFF.